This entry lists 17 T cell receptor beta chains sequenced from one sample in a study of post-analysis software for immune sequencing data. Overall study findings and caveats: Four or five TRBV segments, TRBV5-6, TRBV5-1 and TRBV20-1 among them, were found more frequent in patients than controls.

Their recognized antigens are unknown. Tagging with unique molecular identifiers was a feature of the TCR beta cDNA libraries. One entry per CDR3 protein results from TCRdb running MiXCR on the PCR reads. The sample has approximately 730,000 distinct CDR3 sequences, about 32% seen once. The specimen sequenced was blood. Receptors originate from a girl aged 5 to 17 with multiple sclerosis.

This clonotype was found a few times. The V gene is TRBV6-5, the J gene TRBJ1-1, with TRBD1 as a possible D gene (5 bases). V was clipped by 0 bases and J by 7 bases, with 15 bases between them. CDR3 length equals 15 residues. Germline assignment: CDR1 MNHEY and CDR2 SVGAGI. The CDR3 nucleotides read TGTGCCAGCAGTTACTCGCCTGGGCAGGGAGGTGAAGCTTTCTTT. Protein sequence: CASSYSPGQGGEAFF.

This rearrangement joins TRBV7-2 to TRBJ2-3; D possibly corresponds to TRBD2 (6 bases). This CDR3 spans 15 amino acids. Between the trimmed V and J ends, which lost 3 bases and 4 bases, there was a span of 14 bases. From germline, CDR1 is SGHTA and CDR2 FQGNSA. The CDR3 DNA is TGTGCCAGCAGCTTTGGAGGGGCAGGTCCAGATACGCAGTATTTT. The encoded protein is CASSFGGAGPDTQYF.

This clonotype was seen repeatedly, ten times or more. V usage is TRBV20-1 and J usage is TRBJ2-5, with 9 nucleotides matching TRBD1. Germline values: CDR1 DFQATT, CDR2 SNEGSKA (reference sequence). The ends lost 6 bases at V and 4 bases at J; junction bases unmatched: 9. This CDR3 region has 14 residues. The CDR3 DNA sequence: TGCAGTGCCCAAAGGGGACAGGGTGGAGAGACCCAGTACTTC. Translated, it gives CSAQRGQGGETQYF.

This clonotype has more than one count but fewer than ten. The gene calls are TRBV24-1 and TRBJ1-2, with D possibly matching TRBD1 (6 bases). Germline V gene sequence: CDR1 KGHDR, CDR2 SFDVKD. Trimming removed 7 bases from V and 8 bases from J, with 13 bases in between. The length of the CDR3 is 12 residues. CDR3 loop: CATSQGFEGYTF. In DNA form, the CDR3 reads TGTGCCACCAGCCAGGGGTTTGAAGGCTACACCTTC.

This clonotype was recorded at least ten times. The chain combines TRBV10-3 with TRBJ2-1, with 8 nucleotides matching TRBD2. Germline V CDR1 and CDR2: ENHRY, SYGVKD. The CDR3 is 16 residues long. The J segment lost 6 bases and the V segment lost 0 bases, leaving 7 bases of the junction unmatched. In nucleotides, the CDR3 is TGTGCCATCAGTGAGTCGGCCAGCGGGAGTGCCAATGAGCAGTTCTTC. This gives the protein CAISESASGSANEQFF.

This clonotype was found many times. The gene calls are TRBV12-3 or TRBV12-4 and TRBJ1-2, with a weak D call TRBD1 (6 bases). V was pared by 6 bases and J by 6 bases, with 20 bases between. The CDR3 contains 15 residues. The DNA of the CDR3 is TGTGCCAGCAGCCTAACCCCCGCCGGACAGAATGGCTACACCTTC. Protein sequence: CASSLTPAGQNGYTF.

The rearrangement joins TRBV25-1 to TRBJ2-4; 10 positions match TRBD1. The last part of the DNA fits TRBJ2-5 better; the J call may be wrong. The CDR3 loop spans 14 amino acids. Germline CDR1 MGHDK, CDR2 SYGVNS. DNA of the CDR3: TGTGCCAGCAGTGCCCCGGGACAGGGGGAGACCCAGTACTTC. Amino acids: CASSAPGQGETQYF.

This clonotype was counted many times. CDR3 sequence: CASSPYPGYEQYF. The CDR3 nucleotides are TGTGCCAGCAGTCCGTATCCCGGCTACGAGCAGTACTTC. This chain connects TRBV27 to TRBJ2-7; D is unclear. Deletions cut 5 bases from V and 3 bases from J, with 11 bases between. CDR1 MNHEY and CDR2 SMNVEV come from the germline V gene (reference sequence). The length of the CDR3 is 13 residues.

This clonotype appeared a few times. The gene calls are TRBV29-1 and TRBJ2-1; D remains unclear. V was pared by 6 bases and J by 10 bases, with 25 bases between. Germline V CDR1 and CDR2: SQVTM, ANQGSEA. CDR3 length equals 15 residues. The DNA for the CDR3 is TGCAGCGTGAGACGCAGTTTAGATAGATCCATCGAGCAGTTCTTC. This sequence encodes CSVRRSLDRSIEQFF.

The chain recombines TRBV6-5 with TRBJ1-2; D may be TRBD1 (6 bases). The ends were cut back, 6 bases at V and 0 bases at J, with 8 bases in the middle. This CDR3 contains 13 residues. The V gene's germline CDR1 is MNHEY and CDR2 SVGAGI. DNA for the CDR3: TGTGCCAGCAGGCGACAGGCTAACTATGGCTACACCTTC. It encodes CASRRQANYGYTF.

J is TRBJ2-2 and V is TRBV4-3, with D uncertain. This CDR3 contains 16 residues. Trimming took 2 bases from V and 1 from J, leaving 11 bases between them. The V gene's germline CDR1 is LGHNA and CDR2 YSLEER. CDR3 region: CASSQRMAGNTGELFF. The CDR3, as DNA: TGCGCCAGCAGCCAACGCATGGCAGGGAACACCGGGGAGCTGTTTTTT.

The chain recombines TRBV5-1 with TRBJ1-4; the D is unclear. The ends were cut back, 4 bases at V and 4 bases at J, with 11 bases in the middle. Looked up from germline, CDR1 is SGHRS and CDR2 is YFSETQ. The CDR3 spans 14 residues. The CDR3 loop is CASSPVAVNEKLFF. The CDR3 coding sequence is TGCGCCAGCAGCCCGGTGGCGGTTAATGAAAAACTGTTTTTT. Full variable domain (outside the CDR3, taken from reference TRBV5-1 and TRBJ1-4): KAGVTQTPRYLIKTRGQQVTLSCSPISGHRSVSWYQQTPGQGLQFLFEYFSETQRNKGNFPGRFSGRQFSNSRSEMNVSTLELGDSALYLCASSPVAVNEKLFFGSGTQLSVL.

The chain's CDR3 is CASVGGPSNQPQHF. In DNA form, the CDR3 reads TGTGCCAGCGTGGGTGGGCCCAGCAATCAGCCCCAGCATTTT. The chain combines TRBV2 with TRBJ1-5; D not certain. The ends were cut back, 8 bases at V and 1 base at J, with 12 bases in the middle. Germline CDR1 reads SNHLY; CDR2 reads FYNNEI. The CDR3 runs 14 residues.

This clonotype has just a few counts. The CDR3 region has the DNA TGTGCCAGCAGCTTTACAGGGGGCGCTTCCGGCTATGGCTACACCTTC. This codes for CASSFTGGASGYGYTF. The genes are TRBV11-2 and TRBJ1-2; TRBD1 matches at 9 bases. V was clipped by 3 bases and J by 4 bases; unmatched bases: 9. The length of the CDR3 is 16 residues. Germline CDR1 and CDR2: SGHAT and FQNNGV.

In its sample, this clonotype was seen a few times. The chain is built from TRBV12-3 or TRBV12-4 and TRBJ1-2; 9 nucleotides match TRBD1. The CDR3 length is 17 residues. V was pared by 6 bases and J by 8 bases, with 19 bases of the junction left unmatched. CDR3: CASRHSRDRAPMGGYTF. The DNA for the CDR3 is TGTGCCAGCAGACATTCCCGGGACAGGGCTCCGATGGGGGGCTACACCTTC.

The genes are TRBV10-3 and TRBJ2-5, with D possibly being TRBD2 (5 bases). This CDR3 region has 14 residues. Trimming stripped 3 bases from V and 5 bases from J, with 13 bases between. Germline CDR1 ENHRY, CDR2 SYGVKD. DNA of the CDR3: TGTGCCATCAGTGATTGGTCTAGCAGGGAGACCCAGTACTTC. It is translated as CAISDWSSRETQYF.

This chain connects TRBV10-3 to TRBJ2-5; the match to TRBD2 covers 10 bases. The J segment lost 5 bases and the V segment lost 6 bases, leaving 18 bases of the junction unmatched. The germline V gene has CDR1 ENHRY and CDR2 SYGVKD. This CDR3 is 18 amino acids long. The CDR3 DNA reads TGTGCCATCAGCGACGCGCAGGGGGCTAGCGGGAGCCAGGAGACCCAGTACTTC. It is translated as CAISDAQGASGSQETQYF.